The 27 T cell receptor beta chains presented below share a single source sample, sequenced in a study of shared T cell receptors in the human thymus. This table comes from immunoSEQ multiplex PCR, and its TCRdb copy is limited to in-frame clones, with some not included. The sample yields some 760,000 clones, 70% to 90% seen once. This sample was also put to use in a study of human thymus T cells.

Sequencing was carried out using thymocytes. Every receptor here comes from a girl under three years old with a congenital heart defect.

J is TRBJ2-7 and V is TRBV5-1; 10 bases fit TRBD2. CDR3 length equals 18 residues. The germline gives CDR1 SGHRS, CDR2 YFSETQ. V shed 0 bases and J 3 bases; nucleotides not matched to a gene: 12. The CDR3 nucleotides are TGCGCCAGCAGCTTGGTTAGCGGGGGGCCCACCTTACGCTACGAGCAGTACTTC. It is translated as CASSLVSGGPTLRYEQYF.

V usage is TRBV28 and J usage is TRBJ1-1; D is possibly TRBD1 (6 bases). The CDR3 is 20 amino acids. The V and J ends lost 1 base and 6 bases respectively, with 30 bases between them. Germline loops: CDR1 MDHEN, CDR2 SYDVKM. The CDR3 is CASSLLGLAGQLLGNAEAFF. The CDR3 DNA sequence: TGTGCCAGCAGTTTATTAGGTCTAGCTGGACAGCTGCTGGGAAACGCTGAAGCTTTCTTT.

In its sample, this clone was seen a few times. CDR3 residues: CAISAQAYEQYF. The DNA of the CDR3 is TGTGCCATCAGTGCGCAGGCCTACGAGCAGTACTTC. The chain links TRBV10-3 to TRBJ2-7; D unclear. CDR3 length: 12 residues. Germline V gives CDR1 ENHRY, CDR2 SYGVKD. Trimming removed 4 bases from V and 2 bases from J, with 6 bases in between.

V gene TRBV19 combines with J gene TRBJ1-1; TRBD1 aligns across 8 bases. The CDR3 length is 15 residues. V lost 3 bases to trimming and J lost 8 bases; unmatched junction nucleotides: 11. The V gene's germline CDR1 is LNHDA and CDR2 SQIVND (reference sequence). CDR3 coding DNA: TGTGCCAGTAGTATCGTCGTCAGGGGGCGAGAGGAAGCTTTCTTT. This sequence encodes CASSIVVRGREEAFF.

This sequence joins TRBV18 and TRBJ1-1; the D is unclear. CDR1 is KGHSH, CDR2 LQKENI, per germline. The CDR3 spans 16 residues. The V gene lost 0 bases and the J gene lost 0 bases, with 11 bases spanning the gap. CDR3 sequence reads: CASSPPSGRMNTEAFF. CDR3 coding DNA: TGTGCCAGCTCACCACCCAGCGGGCGGATGAACACTGAAGCTTTCTTT.

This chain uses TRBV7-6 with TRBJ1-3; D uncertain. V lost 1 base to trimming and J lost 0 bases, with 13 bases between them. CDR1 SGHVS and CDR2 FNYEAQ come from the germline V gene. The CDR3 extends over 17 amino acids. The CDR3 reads CASSLGGRLVSGNTIYF. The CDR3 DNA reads TGTGCCAGCAGCTTAGGTGGTAGGCTAGTCTCTGGAAACACCATATATTTT.

CDR3 loop: CASRDRASYNSPLHF. The CDR3 nucleotides read TGTGCCAGTAGGGACAGGGCTTCCTATAATTCACCCCTCCACTTT. J is TRBJ1-6 and V is TRBV19; TRBD1 matches at 8 bases. CDR3 length equals 15 residues. In germline, CDR1 is LNHDA, CDR2 SQIVND (reference sequence). J lost 1 base, V lost 6 bases, and 2 bases had no gene match.

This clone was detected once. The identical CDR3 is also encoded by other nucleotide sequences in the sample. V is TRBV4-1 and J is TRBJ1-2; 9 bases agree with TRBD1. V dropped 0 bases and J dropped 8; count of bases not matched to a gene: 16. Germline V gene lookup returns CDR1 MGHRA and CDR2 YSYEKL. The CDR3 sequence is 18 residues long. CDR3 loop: CASSQEPPWGTGSGGYTF. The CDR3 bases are TGCGCCAGCAGCCAAGAACCCCCTTGGGGGACAGGGTCTGGCGGCTACACCTTC.

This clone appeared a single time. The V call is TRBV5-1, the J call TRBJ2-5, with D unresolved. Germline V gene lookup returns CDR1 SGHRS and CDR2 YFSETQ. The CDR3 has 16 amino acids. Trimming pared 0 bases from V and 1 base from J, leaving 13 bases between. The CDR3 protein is CASSLAAVSFQETQYF. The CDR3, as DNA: TGCGCCAGCAGCTTGGCCGCGGTCAGCTTCCAAGAGACCCAGTACTTC.

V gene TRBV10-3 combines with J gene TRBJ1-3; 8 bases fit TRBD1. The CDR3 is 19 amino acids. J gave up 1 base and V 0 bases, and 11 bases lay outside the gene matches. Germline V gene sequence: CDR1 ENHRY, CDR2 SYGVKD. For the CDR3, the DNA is TGTGCCATCAGTGAGTCGGGCGGGCAGGGGGCGAATTCTGGAAACACCATATATTTT. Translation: CAISESGGQGANSGNTIYF.

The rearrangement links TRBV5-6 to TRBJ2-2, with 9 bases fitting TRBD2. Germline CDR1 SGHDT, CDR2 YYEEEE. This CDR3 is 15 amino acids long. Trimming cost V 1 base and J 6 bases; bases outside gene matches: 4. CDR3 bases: TGTGCCAGCAGCTTGCTGCGGGGGGGCCCCGGGGAGCTGTTTTTT. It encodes CASSLLRGGPGELFF.

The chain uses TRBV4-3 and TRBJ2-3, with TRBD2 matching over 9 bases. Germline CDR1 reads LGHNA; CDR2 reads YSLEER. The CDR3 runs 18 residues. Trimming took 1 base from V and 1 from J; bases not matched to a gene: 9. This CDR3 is CASSQALLSSGGTDTQYF. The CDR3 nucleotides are TGCGCCAGCAGCCAAGCCCTCCTCTCTAGCGGGGGCACAGATACGCAGTATTTT.

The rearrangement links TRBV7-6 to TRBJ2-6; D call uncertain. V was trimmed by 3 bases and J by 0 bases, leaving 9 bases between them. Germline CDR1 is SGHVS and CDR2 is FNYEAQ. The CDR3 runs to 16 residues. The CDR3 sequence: CASSLAPISGANVLTF. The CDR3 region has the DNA TGTGCCAGCAGCTTGGCCCCGATCTCTGGGGCCAACGTCCTGACTTTC.

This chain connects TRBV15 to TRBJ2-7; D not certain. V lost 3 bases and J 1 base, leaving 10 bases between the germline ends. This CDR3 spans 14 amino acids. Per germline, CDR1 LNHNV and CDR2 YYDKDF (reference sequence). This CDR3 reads CATSRVGVSYEQYF. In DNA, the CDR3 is TGTGCCACCAGCAGGGTTGGAGTATCCTACGAGCAGTACTTC. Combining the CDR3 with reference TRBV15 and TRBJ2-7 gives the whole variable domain DAMVIQNPRYQVTQFGKPVTLSCSQTLNHNVMYWYQQKSSQAPKLLFHYYDKDFNNEADTPDNFQSRRPNTSFCFLDIRSPGLGDTAMYLCATSRVGVSYEQYFGPGTRLTVT.

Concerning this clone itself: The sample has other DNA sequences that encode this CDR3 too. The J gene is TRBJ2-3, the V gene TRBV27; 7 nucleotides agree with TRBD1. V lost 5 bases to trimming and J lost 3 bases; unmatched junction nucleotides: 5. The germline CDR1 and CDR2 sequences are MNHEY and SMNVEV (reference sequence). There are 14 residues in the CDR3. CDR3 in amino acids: CASSLRGRTDTQYF. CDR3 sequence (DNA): TGTGCCAGCAGTCTAAGGGGGCGGACAGATACGCAGTATTTT.

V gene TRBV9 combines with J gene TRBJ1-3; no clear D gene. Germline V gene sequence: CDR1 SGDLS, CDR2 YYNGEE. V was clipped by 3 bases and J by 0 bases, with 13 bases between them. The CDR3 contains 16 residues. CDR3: CASSDVELTSGNTIYF. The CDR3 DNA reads TGTGCCAGCAGCGACGTAGAGCTAACCTCTGGAAACACCATATATTTT.

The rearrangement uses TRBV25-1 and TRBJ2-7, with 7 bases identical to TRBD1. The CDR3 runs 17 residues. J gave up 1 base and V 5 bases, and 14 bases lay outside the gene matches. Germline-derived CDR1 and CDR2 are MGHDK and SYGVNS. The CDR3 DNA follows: TGTGCCAGCAGTTCTCCCACCGGGACAGCATTTTCCTACGAGCAGTACTTC. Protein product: CASSSPTGTAFSYEQYF.

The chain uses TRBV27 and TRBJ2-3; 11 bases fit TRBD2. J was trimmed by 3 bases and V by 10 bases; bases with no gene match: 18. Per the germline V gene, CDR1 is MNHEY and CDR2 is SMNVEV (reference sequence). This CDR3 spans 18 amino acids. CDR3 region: CAIRSLAGGPGKTDTQYF. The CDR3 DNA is TGTGCCATCCGATCCTTAGCGGGGGGGCCGGGAAAGACAGATACGCAGTATTTT.

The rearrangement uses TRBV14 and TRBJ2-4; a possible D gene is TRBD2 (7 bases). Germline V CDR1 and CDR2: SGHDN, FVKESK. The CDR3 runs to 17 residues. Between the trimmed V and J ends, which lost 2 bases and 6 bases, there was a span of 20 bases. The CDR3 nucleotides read TGTGCCAGCAGCCAAAAAAAGGTGGGGGGGCCCGGAAACATTCAGTACTTC. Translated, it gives CASSQKKVGGPGNIQYF.

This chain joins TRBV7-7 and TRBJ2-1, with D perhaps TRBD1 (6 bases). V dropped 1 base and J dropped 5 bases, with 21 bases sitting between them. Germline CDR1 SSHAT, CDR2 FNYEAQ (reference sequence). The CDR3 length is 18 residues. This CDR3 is CASSLGTEPRYWDNEQFF. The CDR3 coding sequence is TGTGCCAGCAGCTTAGGGACAGAACCCCGGTATTGGGACAATGAGCAGTTCTTC.

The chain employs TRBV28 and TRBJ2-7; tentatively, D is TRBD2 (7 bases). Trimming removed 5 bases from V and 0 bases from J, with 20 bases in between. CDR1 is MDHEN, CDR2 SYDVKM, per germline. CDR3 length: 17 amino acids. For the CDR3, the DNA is TGTGCCAGCAGTCCGCCGAGGGGGGGGGCCATCTCCTACGAGCAGTACTTC. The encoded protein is CASSPPRGGAISYEQYF.

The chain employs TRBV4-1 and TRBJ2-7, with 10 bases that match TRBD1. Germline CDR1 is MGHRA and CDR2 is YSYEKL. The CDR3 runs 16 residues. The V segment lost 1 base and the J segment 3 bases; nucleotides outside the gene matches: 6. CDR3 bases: TGCGCCAGCAGCCAAGTTTCAGGGACAGGGGACTACGAGCAGTACTTC. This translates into CASSQVSGTGDYEQYF.

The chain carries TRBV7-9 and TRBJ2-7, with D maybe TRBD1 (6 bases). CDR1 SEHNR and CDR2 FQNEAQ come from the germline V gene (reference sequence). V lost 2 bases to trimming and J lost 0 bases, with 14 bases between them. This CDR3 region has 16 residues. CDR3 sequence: CASSLRPGQHSYEQYF. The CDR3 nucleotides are TGTGCCAGCAGCTTACGACCCGGACAGCACTCCTACGAGCAGTACTTC.

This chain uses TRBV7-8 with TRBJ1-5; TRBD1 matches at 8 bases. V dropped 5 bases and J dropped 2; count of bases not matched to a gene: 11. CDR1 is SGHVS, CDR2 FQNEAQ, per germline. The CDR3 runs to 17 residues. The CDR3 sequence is CASSPRQGKGGNQPQHF. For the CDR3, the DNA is TGTGCCAGCAGCCCGCGACAGGGGAAAGGAGGCAATCAGCCCCAGCATTTT.

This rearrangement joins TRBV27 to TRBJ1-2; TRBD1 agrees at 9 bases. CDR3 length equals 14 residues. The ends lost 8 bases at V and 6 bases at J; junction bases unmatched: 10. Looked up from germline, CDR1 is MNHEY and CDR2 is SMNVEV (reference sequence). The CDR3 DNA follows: TGTGCCAGCTCCGAACAGGGGGCGCGGGATGGCTACACCTTC. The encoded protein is CASSEQGARDGYTF.

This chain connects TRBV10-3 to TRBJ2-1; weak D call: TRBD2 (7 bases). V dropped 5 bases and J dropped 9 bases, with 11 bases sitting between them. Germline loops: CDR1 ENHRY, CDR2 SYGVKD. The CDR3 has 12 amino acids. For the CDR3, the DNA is TGTGCCATCAGTCGGGGGGCAGGTGAGCAGTTCTTC. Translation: CAISRGAGEQFF.

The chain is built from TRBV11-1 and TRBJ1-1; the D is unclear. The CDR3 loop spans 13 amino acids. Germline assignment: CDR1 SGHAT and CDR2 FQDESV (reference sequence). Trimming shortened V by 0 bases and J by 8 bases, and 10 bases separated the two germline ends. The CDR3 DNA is TGTGCCAGCAGCTTAGCGTGGCAGTTAGAAGCTTTCTTT. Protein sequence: CASSLAWQLEAFF.